Described below is a single T cell receptor (beta chain) sequence and its context. This clonotype turned up a few times. Its antigen remains unidentified. Base qualities are missing; no much larger clone stands one base away. The data were taken from a study of molecular identifiers for immune sequencing clone quantification (dated by TCRdb to the late 2010s). The study in broad terms: In a replicate experiment, RNA from approximately 22,000 or 94,000 naive CD8 T cells was split into five aliquots, four of which were sequenced. The study was a methods study using CD8 T cells to benchmark molecular-identifier clustering-based TCR repertoire sequencing (MIDCIRS) and TCR RNA copy counting. General conclusions and limits of the study: The naive libraries included spiked-in Jurkat TCR RNA (around 9 copies' worth), and this Jurkat TCR RNA is not part of the donor repertoire. In CMV-specific effector cells, over 97% of molecules were held by clones above 20 RNA copies, whereas under 1% of molecules were held by such clones in naive cells. Highly expanded clone sizes could be underestimated if identical TCR molecules share a barcode. When barcode sub-clustering was left out, chimeric consensus sequences inflated TCR diversity, with chimeras reaching as high as 47%. A single cell's worth of spiked-in Jurkat TCR RNA was reported detectable even among approximately 930,000 naive CD8 T cells. Modeling indicated approximately 3.1 TCR RNA copies recovered per cell, compared with about ten by digital PCR, which implies a capture efficiency of approximately 30%.

The germline V gene encodes CDR1 SEHNR and CDR2 FQNEAQ (reference sequence). V was cut back by 5 bases and J by 4 bases, leaving a gap of 18 bases between them. The CDR3 spans 16 residues, from the cysteine through the phenylalanine. The retained sequence is limited to the CDR3, 48 bases, with the frame set at the first base. Naive CD8 T cell libraries were made from 20,000 to 1,000,000 sorted cells using 10%, 30% or 50% of purified RNA. Naive CD8 T cells, defined as CD8+CD4-CCR7+CD45RA+, were FACS-sorted into RLT Plus buffer on a BD FACSAria II. Detection sensitivity was tested by spiking Jurkat RNA equal to 9 to 10 TCR copies' worth into samples containing 20,000-1,000,000 naive CD8 T cells. CD8 T cells were enriched with RosetteSep CD8+ T Cell Enrichment Cocktail and Ficoll-Paque, followed by ACK red cell lysis. Libraries came from PCR. The sequencer listed for this sample is Illumina HiSeq 4000. Bulk TCR libraries were prepared as previously described, using TCR primers listed in Table S5. The Qiagen AllPrep DNA/RNA kit was used to purify total RNA. Before analysis, reads from multiple sequencing runs of one library were combined. On the authors' methods: Reads were retained only if their TCR constant sequence matched exactly, and those retained reads were trimmed to 150 nt and grouped according to their 12-nt molecular barcodes. Reads within each barcode group were sub-clustered using a 15% Levenshtein threshold, and quality-weighted consensus sequences were constructed for each RNA molecule. Non-functional sequences were excluded, and lower-count sequences lying one edit away from another sequence were also excluded. Based on a fit of two negative binomial distributions, barcode sub-clusters having less than 20% of the maximum read count were discarded. Starting from the raw public reads, TCRdb applied fastp trimming at Q25, assembled clones with MiXCR and retained in-frame beta chains. Rows matching on CDR3 protein sequence are summarized as one entry with the most common DNA and genes. None of the V and J calls come from the authors' own analysis; TCRdb made them. The sample data list some 65,000 distinct CDR3 sequences, and approximately 18% of these were observed just once. The biggest ten clones account for around 1.5% of the sample.

The receptor's source is a human donor in good health. Some libraries in this study had Jurkat cell RNA spiked in. The rearrangement joined TRBV7-9 to TRBJ2-1, with TRBD2 as a weak D call on 5 bases. The sequencing sample was made of naive CD8+ T cells from blood, with Jurkat cell RNA spiked in. Explained via the paper, the cell subset or site label denotes: FACS-sorted CD8+CD4-CCR7+CD45RA+ naive T cells. The DNA sequence is TGTGCCAGCAGCCAAATGCGTGGGAGCTTGTACAATGAGCAGTTCTTC. Translation gives CASSQMRGSLYNEQFF.